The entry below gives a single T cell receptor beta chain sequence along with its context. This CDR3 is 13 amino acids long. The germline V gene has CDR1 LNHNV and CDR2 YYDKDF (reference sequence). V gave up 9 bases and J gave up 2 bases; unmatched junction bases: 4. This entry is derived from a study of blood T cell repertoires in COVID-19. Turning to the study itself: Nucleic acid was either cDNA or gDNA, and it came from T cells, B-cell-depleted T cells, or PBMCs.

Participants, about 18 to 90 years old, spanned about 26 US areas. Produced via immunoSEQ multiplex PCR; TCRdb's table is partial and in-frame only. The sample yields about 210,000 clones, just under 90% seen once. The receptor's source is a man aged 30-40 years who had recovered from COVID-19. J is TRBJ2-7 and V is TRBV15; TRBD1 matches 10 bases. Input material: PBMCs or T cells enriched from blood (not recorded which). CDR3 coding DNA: TGTGCCACTCGACAGGGGGCGGCCTACGAGCAGTACTTC. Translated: CATRQGAAYEQYF.